Below are 20 T cell receptor beta chains sequenced from a single sample in a study of T cells after yellow fever vaccination. TCRdb recomputed calls from the 5' RACE reads with MiXCR, one row per CDR3 protein. This table has more than 300,000 distinct CDR3 sequences, 6.8% appearing once. Sequenced material: PBMCs, taken roughly 47 days after the first yellow fever vaccination. These receptors came from a man aged 18 to 30 who received the YFV17D yellow fever vaccine.

The rearrangement links TRBV4-1 to TRBJ2-1; D perhaps matches TRBD2 (5 bases). Germline CDR1 and CDR2: MGHRA and YSYEKL. Trimming removed 0 bases at V and 2 bases at J, with 8 bases between. The CDR3 is made up of 15 amino acids. CDR3 residues: CASSQDFGTYNEQFF. The CDR3 DNA sequence: TGCGCCAGCAGCCAAGATTTCGGGACCTACAATGAGCAGTTCTTC.

This chain links TRBV7-2 with TRBJ1-2, with 7 bases aligning to TRBD1. The CDR3 length is 14 residues. Germline trimming cut 2 bases from V and 6 bases from J; bases unmatched to any gene: 6. Germline V gene sequence: CDR1 SGHTA, CDR2 FQGNSA. CDR3 nucleotides: TGTGCCAGCAGCTTATTTGAGGGGGCGGATGGCTACACCTTC. This encodes CASSLFEGADGYTF.

This clonotype showed up just a few times. This chain connects TRBV6-1 to TRBJ2-6, with 8 bases lining up with TRBD1. Germline V CDR1 and CDR2: MNHNS, SASEGT. The CDR3 runs to 16 residues. The ends lost 6 bases at V and 0 bases at J; junction bases unmatched: 4. CDR3 nucleotide sequence: TGTGCCAGCAGCAGAACAGGGGGCTCTGGGGCCAACGTCCTGACTTTC. It specifies CASSRTGGSGANVLTF.

This chain joins TRBV5-1 and TRBJ1-5; D ambiguous. The CDR3 contains 14 residues. Trimming pared 0 bases from V and 6 bases from J, leaving 10 bases between. CDR1 SGHRS and CDR2 YFSETQ come from the germline V gene. The CDR3 coding sequence is TGCGCCAGCAGCTTGGCCGAGGGTGGTCAGCCCCAGCATTTT. As protein: CASSLAEGGQPQHF.

This clonotype was detected only a few times. The V call is TRBV4-1, the J call TRBJ1-5; D is unclear. The ends were cut back, 1 base at V and 0 bases at J, with 13 bases in the middle. This CDR3 has 17 amino acids. The germline CDR1 and CDR2 sequences are MGHRA and YSYEKL. CDR3 residues: CASSQGMMGRSNQPQHF. The CDR3 DNA follows: TGCGCCAGCAGCCAAGGCATGATGGGCCGTAGCAATCAGCCCCAGCATTTT.

The chain carries TRBV4-3 and TRBJ1-6; D gene ambiguous. This CDR3 spans 16 amino acids. V was pared by 2 bases and J by 0 bases, with 8 bases between. Looked up from germline, CDR1 is LGHNA and CDR2 is YSLEER. The CDR3 region has the DNA TGCGCCAGCAGCCAACGGACGGTCTCCTATAATTCACCCCTCCACTTT. It codes for CASSQRTVSYNSPLHF.

The V and J genes are TRBV18 and TRBJ1-1, with D perhaps matching TRBD1 (5 bases). Trimming left V 6 bases short and J 1 base short, with 9 bases between. Germline V lookup: CDR1 KGHSH, CDR2 LQKENI. This CDR3 has 13 residues. CDR3 sequence: CASSVGTNTEAFF. DNA of the CDR3: TGTGCCAGCTCCGTAGGGACGAACACTGAAGCTTTCTTT.

This clonotype was seen a few times. The V call is TRBV5-5, the J call TRBJ1-2; 8 bases fit TRBD1. Trimming removed 2 bases from V and 7 bases from J; junction bases left unmatched: 10. Looked up from germline, CDR1 is SGHKS and CDR2 is YYEKEE (reference sequence). The CDR3 runs 15 residues. In nucleotides, the CDR3 is TGTGCCAGCAGCTTCCAGGGGGCGCGGGTCGGTGGCTACACCTTC. Its protein product is CASSFQGARVGGYTF.

This clonotype occurred many times. The chain has TRBV12-3 or TRBV12-4 and TRBJ2-5, with 8 bases matching TRBD2. V dropped 2 bases and J dropped 0; count of bases not matched to a gene: 11. This CDR3 spans 18 amino acids. The CDR3 spells CASSLRLGSGGHQETQYF. The DNA of the CDR3 is TGTGCCAGCAGTTTAAGATTGGGGAGCGGGGGACACCAAGAGACCCAGTACTTC.

This chain joins TRBV7-9 and TRBJ2-7, with 9 nucleotides matching TRBD1. Unmatched junction bases numbered 12, after V lost 5 bases and J lost 4 bases. Germline V gene sequence: CDR1 SEHNR, CDR2 FQNEAQ (reference sequence). This CDR3 contains 16 residues. CDR3 loop: CASSPLTGTGTYEQYV. The CDR3 coding sequence is TGTGCCAGCAGCCCACTCACCGGGACAGGGACATACGAGCAGTACGTC.

This clonotype was detected many times. The chain combines TRBV9 with TRBJ2-5; perhaps TRBD1 as D (6 bases). The CDR3 runs 15 residues. The germline gives CDR1 SGDLS, CDR2 YYNGEE. Trimming stripped 2 bases from V and 2 bases from J, with 13 bases between. The CDR3 DNA is TGTGCCAGCAGCGTGTGGGGGCACCCTCAAGAGACCCAGTACTTC. This translates into CASSVWGHPQETQYF. Full variable domain (remainder filled in from reference TRBV9 and TRBJ2-5): DSGVTQTPKHLITATGQRVTLRCSPRSGDLSVYWYQQSLDQGLQFLIQYYNGEERAKGNILERFSAQQFPDLHSELNLSSLELGDSALYFCASSVWGHPQETQYFGPGTRLLVL.

The V gene is TRBV29-1, the J gene TRBJ2-1; TRBD2 matches at 14 bases. The junction had 8 bases not matched to a gene; V was cut back by 5 bases and J by 5 bases. Germline V CDR1 and CDR2: SQVTM, ANQGSEA. This CDR3 comprises 16 residues. For the CDR3, the DNA is TGCAGCGTTTTTCGGACTAGCGGGGGGTCCCACAATGAGCAGTTCTTC. This codes for CSVFRTSGGSHNEQFF.

In this sample, this clonotype turned up once. The chain is built from TRBV25-1 and TRBJ1-2; possible D gene TRBD1, 5 bases. Germline V gives CDR1 MGHDK, CDR2 SYGVNS. The CDR3 runs 13 residues. V was trimmed by 4 bases and J by 8 bases, leaving 14 bases between them. The CDR3 region is CASSGGNMRGYTF. As DNA, the CDR3 is TGTGCCAGCAGTGGGGGGAATATGAGGGGCTACACCTTC.

This sequence joins TRBV28 and TRBJ1-1; TRBD1 matches at 8 bases. This CDR3 spans 15 amino acids. The V gene end was trimmed by 5 bases and the J gene end by 5 bases; junction bases not matched to a gene: 10. Germline CDR1 reads MDHEN; CDR2 reads SYDVKM. The CDR3 nucleotides read TGTGCCAGCAGTACACGACAGGGGATGAGTACTGAAGCTTTCTTT. Protein sequence: CASSTRQGMSTEAFF.

This clonotype was detected a few times. This chain uses TRBV13 with TRBJ2-1; the D call may be TRBD1 or TRBD2 (5 bases each). V lost 7 bases and J 4 bases, leaving 17 bases between the germline ends. The CDR3 is made up of 15 amino acids. The germline V gene has CDR1 PRHDT and CDR2 FYEKMQ (reference sequence). This CDR3 reads CASTPGPGLYNEQFF. The CDR3 DNA follows: TGTGCCAGCACCCCCGGGCCGGGGCTTTACAATGAGCAGTTCTTC. Combining the CDR3 with reference TRBV13 and TRBJ2-1 gives the whole variable domain AAGVIQSPRHLIKEKRETATLKCYPIPRHDTVYWYQQGPGQDPQFLISFYEKMQSDKGSIPDRFSAQQFSDYHSELNMSSLELGDSALYFCASTPGPGLYNEQFFGPGTRLTVL.

The CDR3 bases are TGTGCCAGCAGTGAGAATAGGCTCGGGGAGCTGTTTTTT. It specifies CASSENRLGELFF. This chain joins TRBV6-1 and TRBJ2-2, with no clear D. V lost 3 bases and J 7 bases, leaving 9 bases between the germline ends. The V gene's germline CDR1 is MNHNS and CDR2 SASEGT. This CDR3 is built from 13 residues.

A few counts support this clonotype. The chain employs TRBV20-1 and TRBJ1-1; 8 bases agree with TRBD1. V gave up 1 base and J gave up 2 bases; unmatched junction bases: 6. Germline V lookup: CDR1 DFQATT, CDR2 SNEGSKA (reference sequence). The CDR3 spans 15 residues. The CDR3 DNA follows: TGCAGTGCTAGAGTTTCAGGACAGGGTAACACTGAAGCTTTCTTT. Protein sequence: CSARVSGQGNTEAFF.

The V call is TRBV5-1, the J call TRBJ1-5; perhaps TRBD1 as D (5 bases). Per germline, CDR1 SGHRS and CDR2 YFSETQ. The CDR3 runs to 15 residues. V was cut by 0 bases and J by 0 bases, with 7 bases left in between. CDR3 residues: CASSLEGPSNQPQHF. The CDR3 DNA sequence: TGCGCCAGCAGCTTGGAGGGGCCTAGCAATCAGCCCCAGCATTTT.

This clonotype has ten or more counts. V gene TRBV6-1 combines with J gene TRBJ2-7, with D tentatively TRBD2 (6 bases). CDR1 is MNHNS, CDR2 SASEGT, per germline. The CDR3 totals 13 residues. V lost 6 bases to trimming and J lost 2 bases, with 11 bases between them. The CDR3 DNA is TGTGCCAGCAGGCCCGGAGGGGCCTACGAGCAGTACTTC. Residues: CASRPGGAYEQYF.

The gene calls are TRBV20-1 and TRBJ1-5; possible D gene TRBD1, 5 bases. V dropped 6 bases and J dropped 0 bases, with 12 bases sitting between them. The germline CDR1 and CDR2 sequences are DFQATT and SNEGSKA (reference sequence). CDR3 length: 14 residues. CDR3 in amino acids: CSAGGINSNQPQHF. Written as DNA, the CDR3 is TGCAGTGCGGGGGGAATTAATAGCAATCAGCCCCAGCATTTT.